This TCR beta chain was identified in a study of CD8 T cells in ankylosing spondylitis. Study-level points and caveats: CD8+ disease-linked clones were present at relatively low frequencies in blood. The study identified a TCR beta motif of several highly homologous variants that appeared characteristic of ankylosing spondylitis blood.

Trimming at V came to 7 bases and at J to 5 bases, leaving 4 bases not matched to a gene. CDR3 length equals 13 residues. Looked up from germline, CDR1 is SQVTM and CDR2 is ANQGSEA. This clonotype was seen repeatedly, ten times or more. Its antigen is not identified. By quantitative 5'-RACE with molecular barcodes, the TCR beta libraries were made. TCRdb re-called the 5' RACE reads through MiXCR, storing one row per CDR3 protein. The sample has 500,000 to 650,000 distinct CDR3 sequences, under 5.5% seen once; the top ten hold around 3.5%. This receptor was obtained from a male donor with ankylosing spondylitis. Sequenced: blood, either unsorted or a sorted T cell fraction (not recorded which). The J gene is TRBJ1-6, the V gene TRBV29-1, with 8 bases that match TRBD1. CDR3 region: CSAGGGDNSPLHF. CDR3 coding DNA: TGCAGCGCAGGGGGCGGAGATAATTCACCCCTCCACTTT.